The present TCR beta chain was sequenced within a study of response to subunit inactivated influenza vaccine. Study-wide findings and caveats: The study's authors posited that every seasonal influenza vaccination enlists few new T cells.

TCRdb itself ran the RT-PCR reads through MiXCR, one entry per CDR3 protein. This sample carries about half a million distinct CDR3 sequences, around 25% of them seen once, and the ten largest clones take around 2%. The ends lost 4 bases at V and 2 bases at J; junction bases unmatched: 0. Germline lookup yields CDR1 KGHDR and CDR2 SFDVKD. The CDR3 is 14 amino acids. This clonotype has only a few counts. Its target is not known. The sample consisted of CD4+ T cells sorted from PBMCs, taken more than 4 days after vaccination. The chain links TRBV24-1 to TRBJ2-1; TRBD2 matches 8 bases. The TCR originated in a man between 45 and 60 years old who received an inactivated influenza vaccine. The CDR3 nucleotides read TGTGCCACCAGTGACGGGGGGGCCTACAATGAGCAGTTCTTC. It is translated as CATSDGGAYNEQFF.